This T cell receptor beta chain emerged from a study of T cells after yellow fever vaccination. Germline loops: CDR1 ENHRY, CDR2 SYGVKD. V lost 6 bases to trimming and J lost 0 bases, with 8 bases between them. The CDR3 extends over 13 amino acids. This clonotype was counted ten times or more. One entry per CDR3 protein, called by TCRdb with MiXCR from the 5' RACE reads. The repertoire includes approximately 260,000 distinct CDR3 sequences, around 4.9% of them detected once, and less than 3.5% sits in the top ten. The sample consisted of CD4+ T cells sorted from PBMCs, taken on the day of the yellow fever booster vaccination. The gene calls are TRBV10-3 and TRBJ1-1; D not resolved. The receptor comes from a man in his late teens or twenties who received the YFV17D yellow fever vaccine. Written as DNA, the CDR3 is TGTGCCATCAGGGGCGGGCTGAACACTGAAGCTTTCTTT. Protein: CAIRGGLNTEAFF.